This passage covers 8 T cell receptor beta chains from one sample sequenced in a study of post-analysis software for immune sequencing data. Findings of the study overall: Several TRBV segments occurring more often in patients than controls included TRBV5-6, TRBV5-1 and TRBV20-1.

Their antigen targets remain unknown. Every TCR beta cDNA library bore unique molecular identifiers. TCRdb reprocessed the PCR reads via MiXCR and lists one record per CDR3 protein. The sample consists of 500,000 to 600,000 distinct CDR3 sequences, 44% of them appearing once. Sequencing used blood. Source of these receptors: a girl aged 10 to 17 with multiple sclerosis.

This clonotype was recorded a few times. The chain employs TRBV5-4 and TRBJ2-6; D remains ambiguous. Trimming shortened V by 2 bases and J by 4 bases, and 7 bases separated the two germline ends. This CDR3 spans 14 amino acids. The germline gives CDR1 SGHNT, CDR2 YYREEE (reference sequence). This chain's CDR3 is CASSLPVGANVLTF. The CDR3 nucleotides read TGTGCCAGCAGCTTACCAGTGGGGGCCAACGTCCTGACTTTC.

The J gene is TRBJ2-5, the V gene TRBV7-9, with TRBD2 as a possible D gene (6 bases). The germline gives CDR1 SEHNR, CDR2 FQNEAQ (reference sequence). There are 14 residues in the CDR3. The V and J ends lost 5 bases and 2 bases respectively, with 12 bases between them. CDR3 in DNA: TGTGCCAGCAGCCCTCCCCGGGGGCAAGAGACCCAGTACTTC. As protein: CASSPPRGQETQYF.

The chain combines TRBV10-2 with TRBJ2-7; TRBD1 matches 9 bases. Trimming removed 5 bases from V and 4 bases from J; junction bases left unmatched: 15. Germline CDR1 WSHSY, CDR2 SAAADI. This CDR3 is built from 17 residues. The DNA for the CDR3 is TGCGCCAGCAGTCTGGCCTGGACCGGGACAGGGAGGTACGAGCAGTACTTC. Amino acid sequence: CASSLAWTGTGRYEQYF.

V gene TRBV4-2 combines with J gene TRBJ2-1; possible D gene TRBD2, 6 bases. Germline V gives CDR1 LGHNA, CDR2 YNFKEQ. This CDR3 contains 16 residues. The V gene lost 2 bases and the J gene lost 5 bases, with 16 bases spanning the gap. CDR3 sequence: CASSQLRGPENNEQFF. CDR3 sequence (DNA): TGTGCCAGCAGCCAATTGCGGGGCCCTGAGAACAATGAGCAGTTCTTC.

The chain recombines TRBV9 with TRBJ2-7; the D is unclear. V was clipped by 0 bases and J by 2 bases, with 12 bases between them. The CDR3 has 15 amino acids. CDR1 SGDLS and CDR2 YYNGEE come from the germline V gene. The CDR3 sequence: CASSVGPPLPYEQYF. The CDR3 region has the DNA TGTGCCAGCAGCGTAGGGCCGCCATTACCCTACGAGCAGTACTTC.

The chain employs TRBV6-5 and TRBJ1-1; TRBD1 matches 8 bases. This CDR3 is 15 amino acids long. J gave up 1 base and V 5 bases, and 6 bases lay outside the gene matches. Germline loops: CDR1 MNHEY, CDR2 SVGAGI. This CDR3 is CASSPLDRGNTEAFF. The DNA of the CDR3 is TGTGCCAGCAGTCCCCTTGACAGGGGGAACACTGAAGCTTTCTTT.

This chain links TRBV12-3 or TRBV12-4 with TRBJ2-1; 7 nucleotides agree with TRBD2. The CDR3 consists of 13 residues. The V segment lost 6 bases and the J segment 4 bases; nucleotides outside the gene matches: 3. CDR3: CASRLAEYNEQFF. In nucleotides, the CDR3 is TGTGCCAGCAGGCTAGCGGAATACAATGAGCAGTTCTTC.

Details on this clonotype: Germline and junction disagree at one end, which may indicate a read error. V is TRBV6-5 and J is TRBJ1-6, with D possibly being TRBD1 (6 bases). CDR1 and CDR2 (germline): MNHEY, SVGAGI. This CDR3 comprises 15 residues. The CDR3 region has the DNA TGTGCCAGCAGTTTGGACAGTTACTATAATTCGCCCCTCCACTTT. It encodes CASSLDSYYNSPLHF.